This entry lists 23 T cell receptor beta chains sequenced from one sample in a study of blood T cells in healthy people across ages. Combining a sample-barcoded 5' primer with a J-beta primer mix, a second PCR ran for roughly 7 to 11 cycles. One entry per CDR3 protein results from TCRdb running MiXCR on the 5' RACE reads. The table records some 550,000 distinct CDR3 sequences, 40% to 50% of them present only once. Sequencing was carried out using blood. The receptors were sampled from a man aged 80 or over in good health.

The chain recombines TRBV25-1 with TRBJ2-3, with 8 bases identical to TRBD1. Per germline, CDR1 MGHDK and CDR2 SYGVNS. The CDR3 contains 16 residues. V gave up 5 bases and J gave up 0 bases; unmatched junction bases: 7. DNA of the CDR3: TGTGCCAGCAGTACTCACAGGGGGACCAGCACAGATACGCAGTATTTT. Translating gives CASSTHRGTSTDTQYF.

About this clonotype itself: Because the CDR3 is missing its conserved closing phenylalanine or tryptophan, this is likely a read error. The V gene is TRBV5-1, the J gene TRBJ1-3, with D unclear. The V end lost 4 bases, the J end lost 6 bases, and 20 bases lay between the germline ends. This CDR3 region has 16 residues. Germline-derived CDR1 and CDR2 are SGHRS and YFSETQ. This CDR3 is CASSPHTIWRVNTIYL. The CDR3 nucleotides are TGCGCCAGCAGCCCACACACCATTTGGCGCGTAAACACCATATATCTT.

The V and J genes are TRBV5-1 and TRBJ2-1; the D gene is possibly TRBD2 (5 bases). This CDR3 is 13 amino acids long. The V and J ends lost 4 bases and 3 bases respectively, with 8 bases between them. Germline V gene sequence: CDR1 SGHRS, CDR2 YFSETQ. The CDR3 loop is CASSPGNYNEQFF. CDR3 DNA sequence: TGCGCCAGCAGCCCGGGGAACTACAATGAGCAGTTCTTC.

The CDR3 DNA sequence: TGTGCCAGCAGCCCCCTCTCAGGGGCCCTGGGAAATGGCTACACCTTC. This codes for CASSPLSGALGNGYTF. The chain links TRBV9 to TRBJ1-2; perhaps TRBD1 as D (6 bases). The V end lost 4 bases, the J end lost 6 bases, and 22 bases lay between the germline ends. The V gene's germline CDR1 is SGDLS and CDR2 YYNGEE. The CDR3 covers 16 residues.

The V call is TRBV4-3, the J call TRBJ2-3, with D hard to call. CDR3 length: 15 amino acids. V lost 4 bases and J lost 3, with 14 bases in between. CDR1 LGHNA and CDR2 YSLEER come from the germline V gene. DNA for the CDR3: TGCGCCAGCAGCCTTCGTTTCGAGCCGACAGATACGCAGTATTTT. Its protein is CASSLRFEPTDTQYF.

This clonotype was detected a few times. The chain links TRBV4-3 to TRBJ2-3, with D perhaps TRBD2 (6 bases). V was pared by 0 bases and J by 1 base, with 14 bases between. The V gene's germline CDR1 is LGHNA and CDR2 YSLEER. There are 17 residues in the CDR3. CDR3 region: CASSQDRGNWGTDTQYF. CDR3 DNA sequence: TGCGCCAGCAGCCAAGATCGGGGGAATTGGGGCACAGATACGCAGTATTTT.

The rearrangement uses TRBV4-2 and TRBJ2-1; 10 nucleotides line up with TRBD2. The CDR3 contains 16 residues. Germline V gene lookup returns CDR1 LGHNA and CDR2 YNFKEQ. The ends lost 0 bases at V and 6 bases at J; junction bases unmatched: 5. The CDR3 DNA reads TGTGCCAGCAGCCAAGATACGGCTAGCGGGGGCAATGAGCAGTTCTTC. Amino acids: CASSQDTASGGNEQFF.

This chain connects TRBV5-1 to TRBJ2-5; tentatively, D is TRBD1 or TRBD2 (6 bases each). V dropped 4 bases and J dropped 1 base, with 11 bases sitting between them. Looked up from germline, CDR1 is SGHRS and CDR2 is YFSETQ. The CDR3 has 14 residues. The CDR3 nucleotides are TGCGCCAGCAGCAGGGGGGCGCTCCAAGAGACCCAGTACTTC. It specifies CASSRGALQETQYF.

This rearrangement joins TRBV7-3 to TRBJ2-5; D not certain. Looked up from germline, CDR1 is SGHTA and CDR2 is FQGTGA. The CDR3 contains 11 residues. V was trimmed by 11 bases and J by 4 bases, leaving 11 bases between them. The CDR3: CARTGLETQYF. CDR3 coding DNA: TGTGCCCGGACCGGGCTAGAGACCCAGTACTTC.

This clonotype was counted between two and nine times. This chain uses TRBV29-1 with TRBJ1-5; no clear D gene. The CDR3 extends over 13 amino acids. CDR1 and CDR2 (germline): SQVTM, ANQGSEA. Trimming stripped 3 bases from V and 3 bases from J, with 9 bases between. The chain's CDR3 is CSVEVTTNQPQHF. In nucleotides, the CDR3 is TGCAGCGTTGAGGTCACGACCAATCAGCCCCAGCATTTT.

Notes on this clonotype: At one end, the junction sequence differs from germline, possibly due to a read error. The rearrangement uses TRBV10-3 and TRBJ1-1; a possible D gene is TRBD1 (6 bases). The CDR3 has 14 residues. Germline CDR1 is ENHRY and CDR2 is SYGVKD. The CDR3 region is CAISRQGMNTGAFF. The CDR3, as DNA: TGTGCCATCAGCCGCCAGGGGATGAACACTGGAGCTTTCTTT.

The rearrangement links TRBV5-5 to TRBJ2-2; 7 bases agree with TRBD1. The CDR3 contains 16 residues. From germline, CDR1 is SGHKS and CDR2 YYEKEE (reference sequence). Losses at the gene ends were 0 bases for V and 0 bases for J; bases not matched to a gene: 2. DNA for the CDR3: TGTGCCAGCAGCTTGGGACAGGGAACGAACACCGGGGAGCTGTTTTTT. This codes for CASSLGQGTNTGELFF.

This clonotype appeared a few times. This sequence joins TRBV6-1 and TRBJ2-7; D uncertain. V dropped 2 bases and J dropped 7 bases, with 6 bases sitting between them. Germline V gene sequence: CDR1 MNHNS, CDR2 SASEGT. The CDR3 covers 11 residues. CDR3 in amino acids: CASSEPPEQYF. For the CDR3, the DNA is TGTGCCAGCAGTGAACCCCCTGAGCAGTACTTC.

Comment on this clonotype: One end of the junction does not line up with germline, which may come from a read error. The rearrangement joins TRBV7-9 to TRBJ1-4; TRBD1 matches 11 bases. CDR3 length: 15 amino acids. Germline lookup yields CDR1 SEHNR and CDR2 FQNEAQ (reference sequence). CDR3 sequence reads: CASSTDRGPAEKLFF. In DNA form, the CDR3 reads TGTGCCAGCAGCACGGACAGGGGGCCAGCGGAAAAATTGTTTTTT. The full variable domain, its missing parts supplied by reference TRBV7-9 and TRBJ1-4, is DTGVSQNPRHKITKRGQNVTFRCDPISEHNRLYWYRQTLGQGPEFLTYFQNEAQLEKSRLLSDRFSAERPKGSFSTLEIQRTEQGDSAMYLCASSTDRGPAEKLFFGSGTQLSVL.

The chain has TRBV6-2 or TRBV6-3 and TRBJ2-7; D is perhaps TRBD1 or TRBD2 (5 bases each). The CDR3 is 15 amino acids. Germline CDR1 is MNHEY and CDR2 is SVGEGT. V lost 8 bases and J 2 bases, leaving 19 bases between the germline ends. CDR3 protein: CASRGPSGHPYEQYF. Here the CDR3 DNA reads TGTGCCAGCCGGGGCCCTTCCGGACACCCCTACGAGCAGTACTTC.

As to this clonotype: A junction boundary mismatches the germline segment, possibly from a read error. V is TRBV12-3 or TRBV12-4 and J is TRBJ2-3; either TRBD1 or TRBD2 may fit D (6 bases each). This CDR3 has 13 amino acids. Here the CDR3 reads CTSSRLGGDTQYF. CDR3 in DNA: TGTACCAGCAGTAGACTAGGGGGAGATACGCAGTATTTT.

CDR3 DNA: TGCCTTCTCGATTCTCAAGACGGAGCTTATGGCTACACCTTC. Encoded protein: CLLDSQDGAYGYTF. V and J are TRBV29-1 and TRBJ1-2, with D unresolved. CDR3 length: 14 residues. The germline CDR1 and CDR2 sequences are SQVTM and ANQGSEA.

V usage is TRBV6-6 and J usage is TRBJ2-5; the match to TRBD1 covers 12 bases. The CDR3 contains 15 residues. Germline lookup yields CDR1 MNHNY and CDR2 SVGAGI (reference sequence). V lost 5 bases, J lost 4 bases, and 5 bases stayed unmatched. DNA of the CDR3: TGTGCCAGCAGTCGGGGACAGGGGGCATCAGAGACCCAGTACTTC. It yields the protein CASSRGQGASETQYF.

The chain couples TRBV7-2 to TRBJ1-3, with unresolved D. The CDR3 totals 14 residues. The germline V gene encodes CDR1 SGHTA and CDR2 FQGNSA. The V gene lost 4 bases and the J gene lost 4 bases, with 11 bases spanning the gap. The CDR3 region has the DNA TGTGCCAGCAGCTCCGCGGGGTCGGGAAACACCATATATTTT. This encodes CASSSAGSGNTIYF.

Turning to this clonotype: At one end the junction does not follow the germline gene, possibly because of a read error. This chain joins TRBV6-6 and TRBJ2-1; D not certain. This CDR3 comprises 15 residues. The germline V gene has CDR1 MNHNY and CDR2 SVGAGI (reference sequence). CDR3 sequence reads: CANSPPSSSYNEQFF. The CDR3, as DNA: TGTGCCAACAGTCCCCCCTCGAGCTCCTACAATGAGCAGTTCTTC.

This clonotype was counted between two and nine times. The genes are TRBV29-1 and TRBJ2-3; TRBD2 aligns across 8 bases. The germline V gene encodes CDR1 SQVTM and CDR2 ANQGSEA. V gave up 4 bases and J gave up 2 bases; unmatched junction bases: 2. The CDR3 covers 13 residues. The CDR3 region is CSVASGFTDTQYF. The CDR3 coding sequence is TGCAGCGTTGCTAGCGGGTTCACAGATACGCAGTATTTT.

This chain uses TRBV7-9 with TRBJ1-5, with D uncertain. Germline assignment: CDR1 SEHNR and CDR2 FQNEAQ (reference sequence). V was cut by 5 bases and J by 1 base, with 9 bases left in between. The CDR3 length is 14 residues. The CDR3 loop is CASSVSQSNQPQHF. The CDR3, as DNA: TGTGCCAGCAGCGTCTCACAGAGCAATCAGCCCCAGCATTTT.

This clonotype was seen more than once but under ten times. A much bigger clone sits one base away, suggesting this may be a read error. The V call is TRBV7-3, the J call TRBJ2-7, with unresolved D. The germline CDR1 and CDR2 sequences are SGHTA and FQGTGA. The CDR3 runs 14 residues. The germline V and J ends were trimmed by 2 bases and 7 bases, with 15 bases remaining between them. In nucleotides, the CDR3 is TGTGCCAGCAGCTTACCTTTCACCTACAATGAGCAGTACTTC. This encodes CASSLPFTYNEQYF.